This T cell receptor (beta chain) originates from a study of T cells after somatic rescue of genetic block. Trimming left V 6 bases short and J 6 bases short, with 12 bases between. Germline values: CDR1 MNHEY, CDR2 SMNVEV (reference sequence). The length of the CDR3 is 13 residues. Generated by immunoSEQ multiplex PCR, the TCRdb table keeps only in-frame clones and is missing some. The table records about 88,000 clones, about 87% of them present only once. The sample holds one count of this clone. The V and J genes are TRBV27 and TRBJ1-5; tentatively, D is TRBD1 (5 bases). The sequence was obtained from a woman between 18 and 29 years old. The sequencing sample was made of peripheral blood mononuclear cells (PBMCs). As DNA, the CDR3 is TGTGCCAGCAGGGCAGGGTGGGGTCAGCCCCAGCATTTT. Protein: CASRAGWGQPQHF.